Below, 3 T cell receptor beta chains from the same sample are listed, as sequenced in a study of identical twins. TCRdb itself ran the 5' RACE reads through MiXCR, one entry per CDR3 protein. Here the sample spans 500,000 to 650,000 distinct CDR3 sequences, less than 9% being singletons. The same sample was also used in a study of yellow fever vaccine responses in identical twins.

The specimen sequenced was PBMCs. Every receptor here comes from a woman between 18 and 29 years old in good health.

This clonotype occurred a few times. This sequence joins TRBV14 and TRBJ2-1; TRBD1 aligns across 7 bases. CDR1 is SGHDN and CDR2 is FVKESK in the germline V gene. The CDR3 contains 12 residues. V shed 3 bases, J shed 8 bases, and the junction held 1 base outside the gene matches. CDR3 sequence reads: CASSQRGHEQFF. CDR3 coding DNA: TGTGCCAGCAGCCAGAGGGGGCATGAGCAGTTCTTC. Variable domain in full (rest from reference TRBV14 and TRBJ2-1): EAGVTQFPSHSVIEKGQTVTLRCDPISGHDNLYWYRRVMGKEIKFLLHFVKESKQDESGMPNNRFLAERTGGTYSTLKVQPAELEDSGVYFCASSQRGHEQFFGPGTRLTVL.

The chain carries TRBV7-9 and TRBJ1-6, with 7 bases that match TRBD1. Looked up from germline, CDR1 is SEHNR and CDR2 is FQNEAQ (reference sequence). With V trimmed by 1 base and J by 6 bases, 9 bases remained unmatched. The CDR3 is made up of 17 amino acids. CDR3 DNA sequence: TGTGCCAGCAGCTTAGTGGTGGAGGGGGCGGGTAATTCACCCCTCCACTTT. It codes for CASSLVVEGAGNSPLHF.

Ten or more counts support this clonotype. V and J are TRBV4-1 and TRBJ1-5; 7 bases are a match to TRBD1. Germline trimming cut 1 base from V and 2 bases from J; bases unmatched to any gene: 2. CDR1 is MGHRA and CDR2 is YSYEKL in the germline V gene. The CDR3 covers 15 residues. DNA of the CDR3: TGCGCCAGCAGCCAAGTAGGGGGCGGCAATCAGCCCCAGCATTTT. It is translated as CASSQVGGGNQPQHF.